This T cell receptor beta chain was recorded in a study of T-cell reconstitution after alpha-beta-depleted transplantation in children. Trimming took 3 bases from V and 4 from J, leaving 12 bases between them. CDR3 length: 14 amino acids. The TCRbeta library was prepared with unique molecular identifiers. TCRdb used MiXCR to reprocess the PCR reads, holding one entry per CDR3 protein. Here the sample spans just over 950,000 distinct CDR3 sequences, under 30% being singletons. This rearrangement joins TRBV12-3 or TRBV12-4 to TRBJ2-5; D perhaps matches TRBD1 (6 bases). The sequence came from a boy in the first two years of life who had a stem cell transplant for SCID, so the T cells may come from the graft donor. This specimen consisted of PBMCs, mostly from graft donor cells, obtained 360 days after TCRalphabeta/CD19-depleted stem cell transplant. The CDR3 DNA sequence: TGTGCCAGCAGTTTTCACAGGGTTGCAGAGACCCAGTACTTC. Amino acids: CASSFHRVAETQYF.